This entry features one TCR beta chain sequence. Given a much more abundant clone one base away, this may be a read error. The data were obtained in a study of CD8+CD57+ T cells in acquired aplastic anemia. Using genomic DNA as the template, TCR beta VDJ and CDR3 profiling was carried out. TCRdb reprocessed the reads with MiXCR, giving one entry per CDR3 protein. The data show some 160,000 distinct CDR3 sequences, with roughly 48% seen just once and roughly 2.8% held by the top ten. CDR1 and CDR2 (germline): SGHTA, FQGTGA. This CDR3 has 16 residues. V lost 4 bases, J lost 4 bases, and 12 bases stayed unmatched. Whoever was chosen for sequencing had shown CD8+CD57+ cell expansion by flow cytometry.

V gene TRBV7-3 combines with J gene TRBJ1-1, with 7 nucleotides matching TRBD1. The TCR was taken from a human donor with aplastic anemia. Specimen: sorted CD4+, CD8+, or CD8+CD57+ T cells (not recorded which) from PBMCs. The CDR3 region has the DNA TGTGCCAGCAGCTCCCGGGACAGACCCATGAGCACTGAAGCTTTCTTT. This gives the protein CASSSRDRPMSTEAFF.